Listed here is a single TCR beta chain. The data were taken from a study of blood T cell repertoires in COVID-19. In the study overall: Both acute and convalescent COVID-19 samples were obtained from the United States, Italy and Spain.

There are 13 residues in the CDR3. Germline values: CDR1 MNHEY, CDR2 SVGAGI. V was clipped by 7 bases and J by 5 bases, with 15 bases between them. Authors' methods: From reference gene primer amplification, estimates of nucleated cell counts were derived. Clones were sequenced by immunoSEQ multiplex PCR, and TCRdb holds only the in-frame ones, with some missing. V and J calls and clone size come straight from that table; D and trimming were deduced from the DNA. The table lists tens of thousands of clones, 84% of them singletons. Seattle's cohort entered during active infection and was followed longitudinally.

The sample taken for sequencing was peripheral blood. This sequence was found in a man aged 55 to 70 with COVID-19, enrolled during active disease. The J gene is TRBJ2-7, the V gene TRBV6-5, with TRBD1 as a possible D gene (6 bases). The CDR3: CASTSEPGDEQYF. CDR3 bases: TGTGCCAGCACCTCCGAACCAGGGGACGAGCAGTACTTC.